The 19 T cell receptor beta chains presented below share a single source sample, sequenced in a study of T-cell reconstitution after alpha-beta-depleted transplantation in children. This sample's TCRbeta library carried unique molecular identifier barcodes. TCRdb re-derived calls from the PCR reads in MiXCR, one entry per CDR3 protein. The data contain 500,000 or so distinct CDR3 sequences, about 33% of them singletons. Specimen: PBMCs from the stem cell graft donor, collected from the stem cell graft. These receptors were taken from a human donor who donated a stem cell graft to a child with aplastic anemia.

The chain joins TRBV24-1 to TRBJ2-4, with D perhaps assigned TRBD1 or TRBD2 (5 bases each). The V gene's germline CDR1 is KGHDR and CDR2 SFDVKD. The CDR3 covers 16 residues. V dropped 3 bases and J dropped 2 bases, with 13 bases sitting between them. The DNA of the CDR3 is TGTGCCACCAGTGATGGGGGATCGGCCACCAAAAACATTCAGTACTTC. Translation: CATSDGGSATKNIQYF.

The gene calls are TRBV12-2 and TRBJ2-3; the table's D call TRBD1 went unverified against the DNA. TRBV12-2 is marked as a pseudogene. The CDR3 length is 18 residues. CDR3 in amino acids: CASRLAPKRGGLTDTQYF. The CDR3 DNA reads TGTGCAAGTCGCTTAGCGCCAAAGCGGGGCGGACTCACAGATACGCAGTATTTT.

This sequence joins TRBV20-1 and TRBJ2-7, with D uncertain. Trimming removed 0 bases at V and 7 bases at J, with 22 bases between. Germline assignment: CDR1 DFQATT and CDR2 SNEGSKA (reference sequence). This CDR3 comprises 16 residues. The CDR3 nucleotides read TGCAGTGCTAGAGACTCAAACTCGCCGATCCTACGGGAGCAGTACGTC. Translating gives CSARDSNSPILREQYV.

This clonotype was recorded a few times. The genes are TRBV19 and TRBJ2-7; D is unclear. V lost 6 bases and J lost 2, with 17 bases in between. Germline CDR1 LNHDA, CDR2 SQIVND (reference sequence). The CDR3 length is 15 residues. The CDR3 sequence is CASRRRDFQTYEQYF. CDR3 coding DNA: TGTGCCAGTAGAAGGCGAGACTTCCAAACCTACGAGCAGTACTTC. The entire variable domain, with the rest obtained from reference TRBV19 and TRBJ2-7, is as follows: DGGITQSPKYLFRKEGQNVTLSCEQNLNHDAMYWYRQDPGQGLRLIYYSQIVNDFQKGDIAEGYSVSREKKESFPLTVTSAQKNPTAFYLCASRRRDFQTYEQYFGPGTRLTVT.

This clonotype was seen a handful of times. CDR3 in DNA: TGTGCCAGTAGTAGAGGGGCCGCCTACGAGCAGTACTTC. Its protein is CASSRGAAYEQYF. This sequence joins TRBV19 and TRBJ2-7, with D perhaps assigned TRBD1 or TRBD2 (5 bases each). V was shortened by 4 bases and J by 2 bases, with 9 bases between the two germline ends. The CDR3 runs to 13 residues. The germline V gene encodes CDR1 LNHDA and CDR2 SQIVND (reference sequence).

There are a few counts of this clonotype. The V and J genes are TRBV29-1 and TRBJ1-3, with TRBD1 matching 8 bases. CDR3 length: 11 residues. V was pared by 5 bases and J by 7 bases, with 1 base of the junction left unmatched. CDR1 is SQVTM, CDR2 ANQGSEA, per germline. CDR3 loop: CSVSGGNTIYF. The CDR3 DNA is TGCAGCGTTTCAGGGGGCAACACCATATATTTT.

The chain uses TRBV20-1 and TRBJ2-5; TRBD2 matches at 12 bases. Trimming cost V 6 bases and J 4 bases; bases outside gene matches: 12. Germline CDR1 and CDR2: DFQATT and SNEGSKA (reference sequence). The CDR3 extends over 16 amino acids. In DNA, the CDR3 is TGCAGTGCGTCTGTACCTAGCGGGAGGGCCGCAGAGACCCAGTACTTC. The encoded protein is CSASVPSGRAAETQYF.

The rearrangement joins TRBV15 to TRBJ2-1; 10 nucleotides agree with TRBD2. CDR3 size: 17 residues. V trimming: 4 bases; J trimming: 5 bases; junction bases outside the gene matches: 11. Germline CDR1 is LNHNV and CDR2 is YYDKDF (reference sequence). The CDR3 sequence is CATSTTETSGLHNEQFF. Here the CDR3 DNA reads TGTGCCACCAGCACCACCGAGACTAGCGGGCTTCACAATGAGCAGTTCTTC.

This clonotype was seen at least ten times. The rearrangement uses TRBV29-1 and TRBJ2-7, with D unclear. Germline V CDR1 and CDR2: SQVTM, ANQGSEA. V lost 4 bases to trimming and J lost 3 bases, with 7 bases between them. The CDR3 length is 11 residues. CDR3 in amino acids: CSVGSSYEQYF. In nucleotides, the CDR3 is TGCAGCGTTGGAAGTAGCTACGAGCAGTACTTC.

This rearrangement joins TRBV10-1 to TRBJ2-1; D is perhaps TRBD2 (5 bases). CDR3 length equals 13 residues. Germline CDR1 WNHNN, CDR2 SYGVQD (reference sequence). Between the trimmed V and J ends, which lost 4 bases and 4 bases, there was a span of 8 bases. For the CDR3, the DNA is TGCGCCAGCAGTGGGACTGTATACAATGAGCAGTTCTTC. Its protein is CASSGTVYNEQFF.

V and J are TRBV20-1 and TRBJ1-1; D is possibly TRBD1 (5 bases). V shed 0 bases and J shed 0 bases, with 17 bases lying between them. The germline V gene encodes CDR1 DFQATT and CDR2 SNEGSKA (reference sequence). The CDR3 spans 17 residues. The DNA for the CDR3 is TGCAGTGCTAGAGATCTGAAGGGGTTGGATTTGAACACTGAAGCTTTCTTT. Translation: CSARDLKGLDLNTEAFF.

V gene TRBV6-2 or TRBV6-3 combines with J gene TRBJ2-6; TRBD1 aligns across 8 bases. Germline values: CDR1 MNHEY, CDR2 SVGEGT. V shed 1 base, J shed 0 bases, and the junction held 14 bases outside the gene matches. This CDR3 contains 21 residues. The CDR3 DNA sequence: TGTGCCAGCAGTTACTTGGGATCTGGGACAGGACCAAGCTCTGGGGCCAACGTCCTGACTTTC. As protein: CASSYLGSGTGPSSGANVLTF.

CDR3 DNA sequence: TGTGCCAGCAGTTTTGAGCCGGGAGTCAACTATGGCTACACCTTC. Amino acids: CASSFEPGVNYGYTF. V and J are TRBV12-3 or TRBV12-4 and TRBJ1-2, with no clear D. The CDR3 totals 15 residues. The ends were cut back, 3 bases at V and 2 bases at J, with 13 bases in the middle.

This clonotype was picked up a small number of times. The chain couples TRBV20-1 to TRBJ2-1, with a possible D match to TRBD2 (5 bases). The CDR3 is 15 residues long. Trimming stripped 4 bases from V and 2 bases from J, with 15 bases between. Germline lookup yields CDR1 DFQATT and CDR2 SNEGSKA (reference sequence). In nucleotides, the CDR3 is TGCAGTGCTACCACGGGGAGCCGCCCCTACAATGAGCAGTTCTTC. The encoded protein is CSATTGSRPYNEQFF.

The CDR3 nucleotides are TGTGCCAGCAGCCAAGGCACCCCAGACACTCAGTACTTC. Its translation: CASSQGTPDTQYF. This chain joins TRBV12-3 or TRBV12-4 and TRBJ2-4; D is unresolved. V gave up 6 bases and J gave up 12 bases, with 18 bases separating them. The CDR3 covers 13 residues.

This chain connects TRBV13 to TRBJ2-7, with 10 bases identical to TRBD1. The CDR3 covers 15 residues. V trimming: 6 bases; J trimming: 1 base; junction bases outside the gene matches: 6. The germline gives CDR1 PRHDT, CDR2 FYEKMQ (reference sequence). The chain's CDR3 is CASSWRGQGSYEQYV. As DNA, the CDR3 is TGTGCCAGCAGTTGGAGGGGACAGGGGTCCTACGAGCAGTACGTC.

This sequence joins TRBV12-3 or TRBV12-4 and TRBJ1-1, with TRBD1 identical over 7 bases. The J segment lost 0 bases and the V segment lost 10 bases, leaving 8 bases of the junction unmatched. The CDR3 length is 14 residues. CDR3 coding DNA: TGTGCCATAGACAGGGTAAACATGAACACTGAAGCTTTCTTT. It encodes CAIDRVNMNTEAFF.

The chain couples TRBV27 to TRBJ2-1; TRBD1 matches at 11 bases. This CDR3 region has 15 residues. With 2 bases clipped from V and 6 bases from J, the junction kept 3 bases outside the gene matches. The germline V gene encodes CDR1 MNHEY and CDR2 SMNVEV (reference sequence). The CDR3 protein is CASSLGTGGGNEQFF. CDR3 DNA sequence: TGTGCCAGCAGTTTAGGGACAGGGGGAGGCAATGAGCAGTTCTTC.

This clonotype was detected a few times. The chain employs TRBV7-6 and TRBJ2-3; D is perhaps TRBD1 (5 bases). The CDR3 runs 13 residues. Germline V gene lookup returns CDR1 SGHVS and CDR2 FNYEAQ. Trimming pared 4 bases from V and 6 bases from J, leaving 11 bases between. CDR3 nucleotides: TGTGCCAGCAGCTCAGGGTTGTGGGATACGCAGTATTTT. Protein sequence: CASSSGLWDTQYF.